This TCR beta chain came from a study of PD-1 blockade in classical Hodgkin lymphoma. Overall study findings and caveats: Exclusion was the outcome for patients who began nivolumab under 1 year after ASCT. Newly diagnosed patients were reported to exhibit reduced baseline TCR diversity relative to healthy donors. Complete responders matched newly diagnosed patients in baseline diversity.

The CDR3 spans 15 residues. CDR1 is SGHRS, CDR2 YFSETQ, per germline. Deletions cut 2 bases from V and 0 bases from J, with 11 bases between. Details on this clone: The antigen remains unidentified.

Sequencing was performed with immunoSEQ multiplex PCR; in TCRdb, only in-frame clones are kept and a portion is missing. There are about 90,000 clones in the sample; roughly 91% occur only once, and about 2.7% lies in the top ten. Brentuximab vedotin exposure varied among the patients, all of whom had relapsed after autologous stem cell transplantation. The patients, who had relapsed/refractory classical Hodgkin lymphoma, achieved best responses of complete response, partial response or progressive disease. This clonotype originated in a human donor with classical Hodgkin lymphoma. The rearrangement joins TRBV5-1 to TRBJ2-5; D not resolved. Sequencing used peripheral blood mononuclear cells (PBMCs), obtained before the second cycle of nivolumab. Written as DNA, the CDR3 is TGCGCCAGCAGCTTATTTGGGTGGAACCAAGAGACCCAGTACTTC. Its translation is CASSLFGWNQETQYF.